This T cell receptor beta chain was identified during a study of control samples from healthy donors and cancer patients. Germline CDR1 reads SGHNT; CDR2 reads YENEEA. Trimming removed 3 bases at V and 9 bases at J, with 12 bases between. The CDR3 totals 13 residues. This clone appeared once. Sequencing was performed with immunoSEQ multiplex PCR; in TCRdb, only in-frame clones are kept and a portion is missing. The table lists 46,000 or so clones, more than 80% of them singletons. Sequencing was done on a sample of PBMCs. The chain employs TRBV11-3 and TRBJ2-1; D might be TRBD1 or TRBD2, each matching 5 bases. The TCR comes from a man aged 30 to 39 with colorectal cancer. CDR3 bases: TGTGCCAGCAGCTTTAGTGGGGCGGGTGAGCAGTTCTTC. This translates into CASSFSGAGEQFF.